These 19 T cell receptor beta chains share one sample of origin, sequenced in a study of lymphopenia after photon versus proton radiotherapy. Assay used: immunoSEQ multiplex PCR; TCRdb lists only in-frame clones, some missing. The sample includes approximately 160,000 clones, 88% of them seen just once. Source: peripheral blood, taken from a patient treated with photon-based radiotherapy. The receptor set was obtained from a man aged 50-60 years with gastric cancer.

This sequence joins TRBV6-6 and TRBJ2-7, with 7 positions matching TRBD2. The CDR3 runs to 15 residues. Germline CDR1 is MNHNY and CDR2 is SVGAGI (reference sequence). The V and J ends lost 0 bases and 3 bases, in that order; junction bases with no gene match: 5. This CDR3 reads CASSYSPASGYEQYF. The CDR3 coding sequence is TGTGCCAGCAGTTACTCTCCGGCTAGCGGCTACGAGCAGTACTTC.

This sequence joins TRBV2 and TRBJ2-3; TRBD1 aligns across 7 bases. Germline CDR1 is SNHLY and CDR2 is FYNNEI. CDR3 length equals 14 residues. The ends lost 2 bases at V and 2 bases at J; junction bases unmatched: 1. The DNA of the CDR3 is TGTGCCAGCAGTGAAAGGGGGCCCACAGATACGCAGTATTTT. It specifies CASSERGPTDTQYF. The variable domain in full, completed from reference TRBV2 and TRBJ2-3, reads EPEVTQTPSHQVTQMGQEVILRCVPISNHLYFYWYRQILGQKVEFLVSFYNNEISEKSEIFDDQFSVERPDGSNFTLKIRSTKLEDSAMYFCASSERGPTDTQYFGPGTRLTVL.

This clone has just one count. This sample includes further DNA sequences coding for the same CDR3. This chain joins TRBV28 and TRBJ1-5, with a tentative D call TRBD1 (5 bases). CDR3 length equals 13 residues. The V and J ends lost 5 bases and 1 base respectively, with 6 bases between them. Germline values: CDR1 MDHEN, CDR2 SYDVKM. The CDR3 here is CASSRDSNQPQHF. CDR3 DNA: TGTGCCAGCAGTCGGGACAGCAATCAGCCCCAGCATTTT.

The V gene is TRBV6-1, the J gene TRBJ1-1, with D possibly TRBD1 on 5 matching bases. This CDR3 contains 13 residues. The V gene's germline CDR1 is MNHNS and CDR2 SASEGT. Trimming took off 6 bases at V and 3 bases at J, with 11 bases between the two ends. The CDR3 DNA reads as TGTGCCAGCAGGGGGACGGATCACACTGAAGCTTTCTTT. This translates into CASRGTDHTEAFF.

In this sample, this clone turned up once. The chain combines TRBV21-1 with TRBJ2-2; TRBD2, the table's D call, lacks a check against the DNA. TRBV21-1 is a documented pseudogene. This CDR3 is 16 amino acids long. The CDR3 protein is CASSYGLAGVTGELFF. In nucleotides, the CDR3 is TGTGCCAGCAGCTACGGACTAGCGGGAGTGACCGGGGAGCTGTTTTTT.

The genes are TRBV5-5 and TRBJ2-1; 8 bases agree with TRBD2. J gave up 1 base and V 6 bases, and 3 bases lay outside the gene matches. The CDR3 contains 14 residues. Germline V lookup: CDR1 SGHKS, CDR2 YYEKEE (reference sequence). The CDR3 sequence is CASTRGRSYNEQFF. CDR3 DNA sequence: TGTGCCAGCACCCGCGGGAGGTCCTACAATGAGCAGTTCTTC.

This chain uses TRBV6-1 with TRBJ2-7; D not resolved. The CDR3 is made up of 13 amino acids. Germline lookup yields CDR1 MNHNS and CDR2 SASEGT. V was cut by 0 bases and J by 3 bases, with 6 bases left in between. The DNA of the CDR3 is TGTGCCAGCAGTGAAGCGCTTCTCTACGAGCAGTACTTC. The encoded protein is CASSEALLYEQYF.

The chain recombines TRBV6-5 with TRBJ1-2, with D tentatively TRBD1 (6 bases). V dropped 8 bases and J dropped 7 bases, with 11 bases sitting between them. CDR1 is MNHEY and CDR2 is SVGAGI in the germline V gene. This CDR3 has 11 amino acids. CDR3 sequence reads: CASQGLSGYTF. The CDR3 coding sequence is TGTGCCAGCCAGGGGCTAAGTGGCTACACCTTC.

The CDR3 DNA sequence: TGTGCCAGCAGCCCAAGAGGCACTGAAGCTTTCTTT. This encodes CASSPRGTEAFF. V usage is TRBV7-6 and J usage is TRBJ1-1; no clear D gene. This CDR3 is built from 12 residues. Trimming cost V 5 bases and J 4 bases, with 8 bases left between them. Looked up from germline, CDR1 is SGHVS and CDR2 is FNYEAQ.

Only one count was recorded for this clone. This chain links TRBV5-6 with TRBJ2-5; D is unclear. V lost 4 bases and J 2 bases, leaving 15 bases between the germline ends. This CDR3 contains 15 residues. Germline V gene sequence: CDR1 SGHDT, CDR2 YYEEEE. The CDR3 DNA sequence: TGTGCCAGCAGCCCACGGAGCAGTCGTCAAGAGACCCAGTACTTC. Translating it yields CASSPRSSRQETQYF.

This clone was seen just once. V and J are TRBV21-1 and TRBJ1-2; TRBD1, the D gene given by the table, was not confirmed from the DNA. TRBV21-1 is tagged as a pseudogene. The CDR3 spans 16 residues. The CDR3 bases are TGTGCCAGCAGCAGTACAAGACGGGGCAGGGGGCGGGGCTACACCTTC. Its protein product is CASSSTRRGRGRGYTF.

V gene TRBV19 combines with J gene TRBJ1-3, with 7 bases identical to TRBD1. CDR1 is LNHDA, CDR2 SQIVND, per germline (reference sequence). V was pared by 7 bases and J by 1 base, with 7 bases of the junction left unmatched. This CDR3 comprises 15 residues. For the CDR3, the DNA is TGTGCCAGTAATGGGTACAGGGGATCTGGAAACACCATATATTTT. Translating it yields CASNGYRGSGNTIYF.

CDR3 in amino acids: CASSPAGGFNQPQHF. The CDR3, as DNA: TGTGCCAGCTCACCCGCAGGGGGCTTCAATCAGCCCCAGCATTTT. The chain combines TRBV18 with TRBJ1-5, with 8 bases aligning to TRBD1. This CDR3 has 15 amino acids. Germline V gene sequence: CDR1 KGHSH, CDR2 LQKENI. The V gene end was trimmed by 3 bases and the J gene end by 3 bases; junction bases not matched to a gene: 4.

This chain uses TRBV5-1 with TRBJ1-2; no firm D call. The V gene's germline CDR1 is SGHRS and CDR2 YFSETQ. The CDR3 contains 16 residues. The V end lost 3 bases, the J end lost 6 bases, and 21 bases lay between the germline ends. Here the CDR3 DNA reads TGCGCCAGCAGCTCCCGAGAGGGTGACCCATGGGATGGCTACACCTTC. Its translation: CASSSREGDPWDGYTF.

CDR3 region: CASSYSQGNTGELFF. The CDR3 coding sequence is TGTGCCAGCAGTTACTCTCAGGGGAACACCGGGGAGCTGTTTTTT. The chain has TRBV6-6 and TRBJ2-2; weak D call: TRBD1 (5 bases). Trimming took off 0 bases at V and 1 base at J, with 6 bases between the two ends. There are 15 residues in the CDR3. The germline gives CDR1 MNHNY, CDR2 SVGAGI (reference sequence).

This clone came up a few times. The chain carries TRBV5-4 and TRBJ1-1, with unresolved D. The V and J ends lost 2 bases and 1 base respectively, with 6 bases between them. The CDR3 runs to 13 residues. Germline CDR1 is SGHNT and CDR2 is YYREEE (reference sequence). CDR3 bases: TGTGCCAGCAGCTTCCGGCAGAACACTGAAGCTTTCTTT. This gives the protein CASSFRQNTEAFF. Complete variable domain (other parts from reference TRBV5-4 and TRBJ1-1): ETGVTQSPTHLIKTRGQQVTLRCSSQSGHNTVSWYQQALGQGPQFIFQYYREEENGRGNFPPRFSGLQFPNYSSELNVNALELDDSALYLCASSFRQNTEAFFGQGTRLTVV.

The CDR3 protein is CASSFRTVGPYEQYF. In nucleotides, the CDR3 is TGTGCCAGCAGTTTCAGGACAGTTGGTCCCTACGAGCAGTACTTC. This rearrangement joins TRBV27 to TRBJ2-7, with TRBD1 as a possible D gene (6 bases). V lost 3 bases to trimming and J lost 2 bases, with 14 bases between them. CDR3 length equals 15 residues. Germline V gives CDR1 MNHEY, CDR2 SMNVEV (reference sequence).

Only one count was recorded for this clone. This chain links TRBV6-1 with TRBJ2-7, with D possibly TRBD1 on 5 matching bases. CDR1 MNHNS and CDR2 SASEGT come from the germline V gene. The CDR3 runs 14 residues. V was clipped by 7 bases and J by 3 bases, with 16 bases between them. CDR3: CASTQGVNFYEQYF. The CDR3 nucleotides are TGTGCCAGCACCCAAGGGGTCAACTTCTACGAGCAGTACTTC.

The V gene is TRBV6-5, the J gene TRBJ2-7, with D tentatively TRBD2 (7 bases). CDR3 length: 15 residues. Germline assignment: CDR1 MNHEY and CDR2 SVGAGI. V was shortened by 6 bases and J by 5 bases, with 20 bases between the two germline ends. CDR3 in DNA: TGTGCCAGCAGCCCCCCCGGGGGGCGTCTCCACGAGCAGTACTTC. Encoded protein: CASSPPGGRLHEQYF.